This T cell receptor (beta chain) was documented in a study of T cell repertoires in cytomegalovirus infection. Study-wide results and caveats: The study identified carriers of CMV plus the relevant HLA from cumulative public TCR beta family frequency. What dominated the ex vivo response were HLA-C-restricted CMV-specific TCR beta clonotypes.

Of note for this clonotype: What it binds is not known.

One entry per CDR3 protein, called by TCRdb with MiXCR from the reads. The sample shows approximately 1,000,000 distinct CDR3 sequences, approximately 31% of them seen only once. The starting material was cultured CD8+ T cells from PBMCs, obtained from culture after CMV antigen stimulation. The receptor was derived from a human donor in good health (CMV status not recorded). Some clones in this sample may be carry-over from other donors' samples.

CDR3 nucleotide sequence: TGTGCCAGCAGCTATGGTTGGGGCTACACCTTC. Translated, it gives CASSYGWGYTF. V and J are TRBV7-9 and TRBJ1-2; unclear D gene. With 4 bases removed from V and 8 bases from J, the gap between germline ends came to 8 bases. The CDR3 covers 11 residues. Germline CDR1 reads SEHNR; CDR2 reads FQNEAQ (reference sequence).